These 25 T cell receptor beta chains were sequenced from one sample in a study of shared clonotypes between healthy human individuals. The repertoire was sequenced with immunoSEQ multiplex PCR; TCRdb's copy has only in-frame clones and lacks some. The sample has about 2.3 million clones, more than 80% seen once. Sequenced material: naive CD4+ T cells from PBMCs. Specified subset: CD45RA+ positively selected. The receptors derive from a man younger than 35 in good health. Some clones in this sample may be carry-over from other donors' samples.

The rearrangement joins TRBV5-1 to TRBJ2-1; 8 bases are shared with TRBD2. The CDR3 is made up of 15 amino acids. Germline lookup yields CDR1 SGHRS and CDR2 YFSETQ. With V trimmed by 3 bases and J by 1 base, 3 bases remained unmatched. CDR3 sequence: CASSSAGDSYNEQFF. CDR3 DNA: TGCGCCAGCAGCTCAGCGGGAGATTCCTACAATGAGCAGTTCTTC.

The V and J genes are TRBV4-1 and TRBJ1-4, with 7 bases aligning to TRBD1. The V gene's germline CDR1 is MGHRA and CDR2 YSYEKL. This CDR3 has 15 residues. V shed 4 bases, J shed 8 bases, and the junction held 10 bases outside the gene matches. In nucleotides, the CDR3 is TGCGCCAGCAGCCGAGACAGGGTGGAGGGGGAAAAACTGTTTTTT. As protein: CASSRDRVEGEKLFF.

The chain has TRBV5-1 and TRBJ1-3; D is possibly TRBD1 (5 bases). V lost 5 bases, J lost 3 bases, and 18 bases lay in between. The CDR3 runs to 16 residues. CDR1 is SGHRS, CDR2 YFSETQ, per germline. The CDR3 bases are TGCGCCAGCAGTTACTCCGGGACTGAACGTGGAAACACCATATATTTT. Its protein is CASSYSGTERGNTIYF. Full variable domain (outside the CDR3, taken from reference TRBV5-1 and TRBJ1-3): KAGVTQTPRYLIKTRGQQVTLSCSPISGHRSVSWYQQTPGQGLQFLFEYFSETQRNKGNFPGRFSGRQFSNSRSEMNVSTLELGDSALYLCASSYSGTERGNTIYFGEGSWLTVV.

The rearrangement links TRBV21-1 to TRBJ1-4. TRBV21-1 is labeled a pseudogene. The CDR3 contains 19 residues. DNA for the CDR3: TGTGCCAGCAGCAAAGAAGGTGATAACGGGTATGGTGTGCGAGGAAAACTGTTTTTT. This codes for CASSKEGDNGYGVRGKLFF.

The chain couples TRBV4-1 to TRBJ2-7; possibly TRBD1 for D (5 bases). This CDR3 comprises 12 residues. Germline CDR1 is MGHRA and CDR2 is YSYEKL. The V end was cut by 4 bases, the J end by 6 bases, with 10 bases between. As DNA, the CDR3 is TGCGCCAGCAGCCTAGGGGATCGCGAGCAGTACTTC. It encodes CASSLGDREQYF.

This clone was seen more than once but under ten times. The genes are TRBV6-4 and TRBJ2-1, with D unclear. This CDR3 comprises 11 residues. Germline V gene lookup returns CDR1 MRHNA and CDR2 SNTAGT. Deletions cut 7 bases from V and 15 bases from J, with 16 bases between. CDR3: CASTLLKDRFF. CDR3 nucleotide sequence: TGTGCCAGCACCCTGCTAAAGGACCGGTTCTTC.

The CDR3 bases are TGTGCCAGCAGTGTCACATCTTACAGGGGGCGCATGAATGGCTACACCTTC. This sequence encodes CASSVTSYRGRMNGYTF. The chain joins TRBV6-4 to TRBJ1-2, with 9 bases fitting TRBD1. Germline CDR1 MRHNA, CDR2 SNTAGT. The CDR3 spans 17 residues. V lost 4 bases and J lost 6; bases outside the gene matches: 15.

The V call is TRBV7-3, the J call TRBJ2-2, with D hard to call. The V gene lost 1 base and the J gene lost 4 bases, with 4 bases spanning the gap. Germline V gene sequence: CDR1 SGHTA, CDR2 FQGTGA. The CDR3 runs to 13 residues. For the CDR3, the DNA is TGTGCCAGCAGCTTAATTTTCACCGGGGAGCTGTTTTTT. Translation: CASSLIFTGELFF.

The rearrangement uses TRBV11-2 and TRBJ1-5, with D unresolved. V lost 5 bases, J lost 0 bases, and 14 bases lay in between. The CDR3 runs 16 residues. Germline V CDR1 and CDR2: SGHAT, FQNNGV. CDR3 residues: CASSLTVSHSNQPQHF. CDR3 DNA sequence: TGTGCCAGCAGCCTAACAGTTAGCCATAGCAATCAGCCCCAGCATTTT.

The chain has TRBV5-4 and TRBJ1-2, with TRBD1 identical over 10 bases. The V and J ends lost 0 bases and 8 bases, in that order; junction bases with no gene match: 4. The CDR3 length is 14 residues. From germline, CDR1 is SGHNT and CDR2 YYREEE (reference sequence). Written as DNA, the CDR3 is TGTGCCAGCAGCTTGGGACAGGGGGCAAGGGGCTACACCTTC. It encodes CASSLGQGARGYTF.

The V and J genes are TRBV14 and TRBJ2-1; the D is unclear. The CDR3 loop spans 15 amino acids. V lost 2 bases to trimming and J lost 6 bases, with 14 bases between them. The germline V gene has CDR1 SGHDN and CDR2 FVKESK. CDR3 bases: TGTGCCAGCAGCCAACTTGCCCCACTTCGCAATGAGCAGTTCTTC. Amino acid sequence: CASSQLAPLRNEQFF.

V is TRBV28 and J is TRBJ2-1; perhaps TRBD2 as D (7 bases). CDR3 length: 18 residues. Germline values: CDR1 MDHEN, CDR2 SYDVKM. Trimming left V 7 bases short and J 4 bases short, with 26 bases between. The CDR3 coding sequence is TGTGCCAGCATATCCCTCCTGGGGGGGCGGGAGTTTTACAATGAGCAGTTCTTC. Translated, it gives CASISLLGGREFYNEQFF.

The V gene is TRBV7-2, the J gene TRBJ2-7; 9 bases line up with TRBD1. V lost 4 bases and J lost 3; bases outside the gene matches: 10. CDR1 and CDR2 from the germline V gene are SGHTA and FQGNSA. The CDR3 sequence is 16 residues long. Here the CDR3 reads CASSSLNRTGVYEQYF. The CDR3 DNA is TGTGCCAGCAGCTCCCTGAACCGGACAGGGGTCTACGAGCAGTACTTC.

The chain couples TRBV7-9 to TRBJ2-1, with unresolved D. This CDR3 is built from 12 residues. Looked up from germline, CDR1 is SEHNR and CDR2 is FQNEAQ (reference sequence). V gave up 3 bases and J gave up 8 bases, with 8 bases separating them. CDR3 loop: CASSLFIDEQFF. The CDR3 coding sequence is TGTGCCAGCAGCTTGTTTATAGATGAGCAGTTCTTC.

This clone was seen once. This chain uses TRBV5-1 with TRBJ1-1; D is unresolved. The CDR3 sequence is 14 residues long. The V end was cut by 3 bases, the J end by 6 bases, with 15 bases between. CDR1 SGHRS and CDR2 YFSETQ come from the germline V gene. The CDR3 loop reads CASSSQGNDAEAFF. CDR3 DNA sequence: TGCGCCAGCAGCTCACAAGGGAACGACGCTGAAGCTTTCTTT.

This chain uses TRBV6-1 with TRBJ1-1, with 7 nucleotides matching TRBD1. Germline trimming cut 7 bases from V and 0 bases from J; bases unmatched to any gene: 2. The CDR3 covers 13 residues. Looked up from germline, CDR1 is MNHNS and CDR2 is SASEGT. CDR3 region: CASMGQLNTEAFF. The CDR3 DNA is TGTGCCAGCATGGGACAGTTGAACACTGAAGCTTTCTTT.

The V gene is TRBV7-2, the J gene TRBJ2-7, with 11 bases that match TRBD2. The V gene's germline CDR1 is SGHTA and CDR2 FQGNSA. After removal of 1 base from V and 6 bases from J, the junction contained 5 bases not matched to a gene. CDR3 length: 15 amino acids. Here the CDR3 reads CASSLVAGGPGEQYF. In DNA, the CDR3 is TGTGCCAGCAGCTTAGTAGCGGGAGGGCCGGGCGAGCAGTACTTC.

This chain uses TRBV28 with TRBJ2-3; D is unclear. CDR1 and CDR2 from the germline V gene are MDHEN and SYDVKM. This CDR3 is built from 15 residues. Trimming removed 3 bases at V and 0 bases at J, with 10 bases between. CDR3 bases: TGTGCCAGCAGTTTCCTTCTAACTAGCACAGATACGCAGTATTTT. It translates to CASSFLLTSTDTQYF. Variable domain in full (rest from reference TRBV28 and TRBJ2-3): DVKVTQSSRYLVKRTGEKVFLECVQDMDHENMFWYRQDPGLGLRLIYFSYDVKMKEKGDIPEGYSVSREKKERFSLILESASTNQTSMYLCASSFLLTSTDTQYFGPGTRLTVL.

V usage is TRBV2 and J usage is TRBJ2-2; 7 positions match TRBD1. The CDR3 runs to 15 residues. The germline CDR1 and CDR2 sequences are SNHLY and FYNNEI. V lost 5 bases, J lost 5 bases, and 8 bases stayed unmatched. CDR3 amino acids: CASSFTGERTGELFF. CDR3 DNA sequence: TGTGCCAGCAGTTTCACAGGGGAGAGGACCGGGGAGCTGTTTTTT.

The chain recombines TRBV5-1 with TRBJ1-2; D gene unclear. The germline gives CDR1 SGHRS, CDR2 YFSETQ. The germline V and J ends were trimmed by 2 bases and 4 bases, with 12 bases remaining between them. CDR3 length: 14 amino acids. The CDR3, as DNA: TGCGCCAGCAGCTTAATTGGCAGAGTCTATGGCTACACCTTC. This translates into CASSLIGRVYGYTF.

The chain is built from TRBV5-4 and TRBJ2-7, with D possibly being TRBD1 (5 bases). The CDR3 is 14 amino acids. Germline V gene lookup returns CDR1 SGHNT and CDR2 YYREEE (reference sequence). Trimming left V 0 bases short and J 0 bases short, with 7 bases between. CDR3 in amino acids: CASSLDRFSYEQYF. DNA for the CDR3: TGTGCCAGCAGCTTGGACAGGTTCTCCTACGAGCAGTACTTC.

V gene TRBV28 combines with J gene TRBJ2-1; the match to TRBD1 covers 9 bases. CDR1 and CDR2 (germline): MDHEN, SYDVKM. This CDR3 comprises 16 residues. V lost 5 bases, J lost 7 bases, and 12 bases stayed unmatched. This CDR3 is CASSGGDRVGRNEQFF. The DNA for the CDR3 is TGTGCCAGCAGTGGTGGGGACAGGGTCGGTCGGAATGAGCAGTTCTTC.

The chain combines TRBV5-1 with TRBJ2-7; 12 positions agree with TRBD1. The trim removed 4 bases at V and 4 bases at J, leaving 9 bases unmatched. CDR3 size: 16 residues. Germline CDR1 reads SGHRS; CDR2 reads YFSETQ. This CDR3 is CASSPRGQGALYEQYF. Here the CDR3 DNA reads TGCGCCAGCAGCCCGCGGGGACAGGGGGCGCTTTACGAGCAGTACTTC.

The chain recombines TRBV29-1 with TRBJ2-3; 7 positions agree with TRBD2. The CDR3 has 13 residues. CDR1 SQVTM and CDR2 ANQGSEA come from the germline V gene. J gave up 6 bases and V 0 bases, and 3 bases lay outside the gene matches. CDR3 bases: TGCAGCGTTGAAGAAGGGACTACGGATACGCAGTATTTT. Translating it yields CSVEEGTTDTQYF.

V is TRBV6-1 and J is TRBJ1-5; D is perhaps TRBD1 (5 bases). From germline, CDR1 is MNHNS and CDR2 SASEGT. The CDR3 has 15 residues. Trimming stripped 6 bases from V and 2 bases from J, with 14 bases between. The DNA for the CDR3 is TGTGCCAGCAGCAGCAGGGAGAGGGGCAATCAGCCCCAGCATTTT. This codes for CASSSRERGNQPQHF.